These 32 T cell receptor beta chains originate from one sample sequenced in a study of T-cell memory formation after mild COVID-19 (dated by TCRdb to about 2021). The library was built by means of 5' RACE. The sequencing machine was an Illumina NovaSeq 6000. TCRdb cleaned the public reads at Q25 with fastp, built clones with MiXCR and kept in-frame beta chains. Each entry is one CDR3 protein sequence, shown with its most common DNA and genes. The sample yields approximately 290,000 distinct CDR3 sequences; roughly a fifth were counted once. The ten largest clones capture roughly 21% of the sample. Sequencing was performed on PBMCs or a T cell subset sorted from them (not recorded which). Receptor source: a man younger than 35 who had mild COVID-19 (a few samples of this study predate the infection). The sample titles of this study are shuffled in the database, so cell type and time point are left out; the donor was told from shared clones.

The gene calls are TRBV28 and TRBJ1-2; D perhaps matches TRBD1 (6 bases). CDR3 length equals 13 residues. Per the germline V gene, CDR1 is MDHEN and CDR2 is SYDVKM. V was pared by 7 bases and J by 5 bases, with 14 bases between. This CDR3 reads CASIGGGPYGYTF. For the CDR3, the DNA is TGTGCCAGCATTGGAGGGGGGCCATATGGCTACACCTTC.

V is TRBV4-3 and J is TRBJ2-7; TRBD2 might be the D (6 bases). This CDR3 is 15 amino acids long. V dropped 1 base and J dropped 9 bases, with 19 bases sitting between them. From germline, CDR1 is LGHNA and CDR2 YSLEER. The CDR3: CASSQAVTTGVRQYF. The CDR3 DNA is TGCGCCAGCAGCCAAGCGGTCACAACGGGAGTCCGGCAGTACTTC.

The chain joins TRBV9 to TRBJ2-7; 10 nucleotides agree with TRBD1. The CDR3 contains 13 residues. The trim removed 3 bases at V and 4 bases at J, leaving 1 base unmatched. Germline assignment: CDR1 SGDLS and CDR2 YYNGEE. This chain's CDR3 is CASSEDRGYEQYF. CDR3 sequence (DNA): TGTGCCAGCAGCGAGGACAGGGGGTACGAGCAGTACTTC.

J is TRBJ1-5 and V is TRBV10-3; perhaps TRBD1 as D (5 bases). The CDR3 is 12 residues long. V was trimmed by 10 bases and J by 7 bases, leaving 14 bases between them. Germline CDR1 ENHRY, CDR2 SYGVKD. CDR3: CATQGEDQPQHF. The CDR3 region has the DNA TGTGCCACCCAAGGGGAAGACCAGCCCCAGCATTTT.

This clonotype is a singleton in its sample. V is TRBV6-2 or TRBV6-3 and J is TRBJ2-7; no reliable D call. The V and J ends lost 2 bases and 3 bases respectively, with 20 bases between them. Germline V gene sequence: CDR1 MNHEY, CDR2 SVGEGT. The CDR3 is 17 amino acids. The CDR3 region has the DNA TGTGCCAGCAGTTACCCAGCCGGCCGAATGGGCCGCTACGAGCAGTACTTC. As protein: CASSYPAGRMGRYEQYF.

V gene TRBV5-5 combines with J gene TRBJ2-7; D gene unclear. V was cut by 4 bases and J by 5 bases, with 16 bases left in between. The CDR3 extends over 14 amino acids. Looked up from germline, CDR1 is SGHKS and CDR2 is YYEKEE (reference sequence). The CDR3 here is CASSPAPTTHEQYF. The CDR3 DNA follows: TGTGCCAGCAGCCCCGCCCCGACGACTCACGAGCAGTACTTC. Complete variable domain (other parts from reference TRBV5-5 and TRBJ2-7): DAGVTQSPTHLIKTRGQQVTLRCSPISGHKSVSWYQQVLGQGPQFIFQYYEKEERGRGNFPDRFSARQFPNYSSELNVNALLLGDSALYLCASSPAPTTHEQYFGPGTRLTVT.

The chain links TRBV6-5 to TRBJ1-1; unclear D gene. Trimming pared 3 bases from V and 4 bases from J, leaving 18 bases between. Germline-derived CDR1 and CDR2 are MNHEY and SVGAGI. This CDR3 region has 16 residues. CDR3 in DNA: TGTGCCAGCAGTTATAAACCTGGTCCGGGTGGCACTGAAGCTTTCTTT. Its translation is CASSYKPGPGGTEAFF.

The V gene is TRBV20-1, the J gene TRBJ1-5; D is unclear. From germline, CDR1 is DFQATT and CDR2 SNEGSKA (reference sequence). Trimming removed 5 bases at V and 1 base at J, with 9 bases between. The CDR3 is 13 amino acids. The CDR3 region is CSAAFDSNQPQHF. In DNA form, the CDR3 reads TGCAGTGCTGCCTTCGACAGCAATCAGCCCCAGCATTTT.

This clonotype was seen more than once but under ten times. V usage is TRBV9 and J usage is TRBJ2-5; unclear D gene. This CDR3 has 13 amino acids. With 4 bases removed from V and 5 bases from J, the gap between germline ends came to 12 bases. Germline-derived CDR1 and CDR2 are SGDLS and YYNGEE. CDR3 coding DNA: TGTGCCAGCAGCCCGTTGGAAGCGGAGACCCAGTACTTC. It yields the protein CASSPLEAETQYF.

The chain carries TRBV12-3 or TRBV12-4 and TRBJ1-2; the D is unclear. The CDR3 spans 11 residues. V gave up 8 bases and J gave up 8 bases, with 12 bases separating them. The CDR3 coding sequence is TGTGCCAGCGATCCGGGTCCGGGCTACACCTTC. This codes for CASDPGPGYTF.

This rearrangement joins TRBV7-6 to TRBJ2-7; 9 bases are shared with TRBD2. V lost 5 bases to trimming and J lost 2 bases; unmatched junction nucleotides: 7. The CDR3 covers 15 residues. Germline V gene data show CDR1 as SGHVS and CDR2 as FNYEAQ. CDR3 protein: CASSQGSGGTYEQYF. Here the CDR3 DNA reads TGTGCCAGCAGCCAGGGTAGCGGGGGAACCTACGAGCAGTACTTC.

A word on this clonotype: Relative to the germline gene, one junction end is altered; a read error may explain this. The chain employs TRBV5-6 and TRBJ2-2, with a possible D match to TRBD2 (5 bases). The CDR3 length is 15 residues. Germline V CDR1 and CDR2: SGHDT, YYEEEE. CDR3 region: CPSSLIGKDTGELFF. Written as DNA, the CDR3 is TGTCCCAGCAGCTTGATCGGGAAGGACACCGGGGAGCTGTTTTTT.

The rearrangement joins TRBV6-2 or TRBV6-3 to TRBJ1-2; D is uncertain. The CDR3 spans 15 residues. Trimming took off 0 bases at V and 3 bases at J, with 11 bases between the two ends. The V gene's germline CDR1 is MNHEY and CDR2 SVGEGT. CDR3 sequence: CASSYSTEGDYGYTF. The CDR3 nucleotides read TGTGCCAGCAGTTACTCGACTGAGGGAGACTATGGCTACACCTTC.

The rearrangement joins TRBV5-1 to TRBJ1-6; unclear D gene. The CDR3 length is 16 residues. V was shortened by 0 bases and J by 6 bases, with 13 bases between the two germline ends. Germline CDR1 reads SGHRS; CDR2 reads YFSETQ. CDR3: CASSLAPDGANSPLHF. The CDR3 DNA reads TGCGCCAGCAGCTTGGCCCCGGACGGAGCTAATTCACCCCTCCACTTT.

The chain joins TRBV30 to TRBJ1-1; the D is unclear. Germline lookup yields CDR1 GTSNPN and CDR2 SVGIG (reference sequence). Deletions cut 2 bases from V and 3 bases from J, with 16 bases between. This CDR3 region has 15 residues. CDR3 protein: CAWSWAPRHDTEAFF. CDR3 DNA: TGTGCCTGGAGTTGGGCTCCCAGACACGACACTGAAGCTTTCTTT.

This clonotype was observed a few times. The V gene is TRBV7-2, the J gene TRBJ1-2; the D gene is possibly TRBD1 (6 bases). The germline V gene has CDR1 SGHTA and CDR2 FQGNSA. This CDR3 is 14 amino acids long. The ends were cut back, 3 bases at V and 6 bases at J, with 14 bases in the middle. The CDR3 DNA sequence: TGTGCCAGCAGCTTTTATGCAGGGGTGGATGGCTACACCTTC. Amino acid sequence: CASSFYAGVDGYTF.

The V call is TRBV7-2, the J call TRBJ1-1; no clear D gene. Per germline, CDR1 SGHTA and CDR2 FQGNSA. The CDR3 loop spans 13 amino acids. V was clipped by 3 bases and J by 6 bases, with 11 bases between them. CDR3 bases: TGTGCCAGCAGCTTCAGGTCAGCACCTGAAGCTTTCTTT. Its translation is CASSFRSAPEAFF. Filled out from reference TRBV7-2 and TRBJ1-1, the complete variable domain reads GAGVSQSPSNKVTEKGKDVELRCDPISGHTALYWYRQSLGQGLEFLIYFQGNSAPDKSGLPSDRFSAERTGGSVSTLTIQRTQQEDSAVYLCASSFRSAPEAFFGQGTRLTVV.

In its sample, this clonotype was seen a few times. V gene TRBV5-6 combines with J gene TRBJ1-2, with 7 bases lining up with TRBD1. This CDR3 has 16 residues. V dropped 2 bases and J dropped 2; count of bases not matched to a gene: 9. Per germline, CDR1 SGHDT and CDR2 YYEEEE. CDR3 sequence: CASSFVGKGANYGYTF. The CDR3 nucleotides are TGTGCCAGCAGCTTCGTCGGGAAGGGGGCGAACTATGGCTACACCTTC.

A few counts support this clonotype. The J gene is TRBJ2-3, the V gene TRBV13; D could derive from TRBD1 or TRBD2 (5 bases each). The CDR3 is 15 amino acids. CDR1 and CDR2 (germline): PRHDT, FYEKMQ (reference sequence). The germline V and J ends were trimmed by 2 bases and 2 bases, with 11 bases remaining between them. DNA for the CDR3: TGTGCCAGCAGCTTATGGGGACCGAACACAGATACGCAGTATTTT. Protein product: CASSLWGPNTDTQYF.

The J gene is TRBJ1-6, the V gene TRBV5-1; no clear D. This CDR3 is built from 15 residues. The V gene lost 6 bases and the J gene lost 0 bases, with 10 bases spanning the gap. Germline V gene lookup returns CDR1 SGHRS and CDR2 YFSETQ. The CDR3 loop reads CASTQEGSYNSPLHF. CDR3 sequence (DNA): TGCGCCAGCACGCAGGAGGGCTCCTATAATTCACCCCTCCACTTT.

This chain connects TRBV3-1 to TRBJ2-1, with a tentative D call TRBD1 (5 bases). The CDR3 is made up of 14 amino acids. V lost 3 bases and J 3 bases, leaving 9 bases between the germline ends. Germline CDR1 and CDR2: LGHDT and YNNKEL (reference sequence). CDR3 sequence (DNA): TGTGCCAGCAGCCAGCAGGGCCGCTACAATGAGCAGTTCTTC. The encoded protein is CASSQQGRYNEQFF.

This chain uses TRBV4-1 with TRBJ2-1, with a weak D call TRBD2 (5 bases). CDR1 MGHRA and CDR2 YSYEKL come from the germline V gene. The CDR3 length is 17 residues. The V and J ends lost 0 bases and 1 base respectively, with 13 bases between them. CDR3 sequence (DNA): TGCGCCAGCAGCCAAGAGATGTCAGCGGCGTCCTACAATGAGCAGTTCTTC. Its protein product is CASSQEMSAASYNEQFF.

This clonotype was recorded at least ten times. The rearrangement uses TRBV9 and TRBJ2-1, with D hard to call. Germline CDR1 and CDR2: SGDLS and YYNGEE. The CDR3 contains 14 residues. V lost 0 bases, J lost 7 bases, and 11 bases lay in between. The CDR3, as DNA: TGTGCCAGCAGCGTAGACCTCCCAGGTAATGAGCAGTTCTTC. It translates to CASSVDLPGNEQFF.

This clonotype was counted only a few times. The rearrangement links TRBV10-2 to TRBJ2-5; D not certain. This CDR3 is built from 15 residues. The germline V gene encodes CDR1 WSHSY and CDR2 SAAADI. V lost 0 bases to trimming and J lost 7 bases, with 15 bases between them. The CDR3 region has the DNA TGCGCCAGCAGTGAGTCCAAGGGCTCGGTGCGGACCCAGTACTTC. The encoded protein is CASSESKGSVRTQYF.

J is TRBJ1-1 and V is TRBV29-1; D gene unclear. The CDR3 runs 11 residues. Germline CDR1 and CDR2: SQVTM and ANQGSEA. V shed 7 bases and J shed 6 bases, with 12 bases lying between them. CDR3 residues: CSALARAEAFF. CDR3 in DNA: TGCAGCGCCCTCGCGCGCGCTGAAGCTTTCTTT.

This chain uses TRBV20-1 with TRBJ2-7; 10 bases are a match to TRBD2. The V gene's germline CDR1 is DFQATT and CDR2 SNEGSKA (reference sequence). With 4 bases clipped from V and 2 bases from J, the junction kept 14 bases outside the gene matches. This CDR3 spans 17 amino acids. DNA of the CDR3: TGCAGTGCTATCCCCTCTAGCGGGAGAACAGGGACCTACGAGCAGTACGTC. The encoded protein is CSAIPSSGRTGTYEQYV.

This clonotype was counted only a few times. This chain links TRBV5-1 with TRBJ2-5; 13 bases line up with TRBD2. Germline V gene sequence: CDR1 SGHRS, CDR2 YFSETQ. This CDR3 contains 16 residues. Unmatched junction bases numbered 7, after V lost 3 bases and J lost 5 bases. In nucleotides, the CDR3 is TGCGCCAGCAGCTCCGGACTAGCGGGGGTCTCGGAGACCCAGTACTTC. Protein product: CASSSGLAGVSETQYF.

In its sample, this clonotype was seen many times. The junction departs from germline at one end; a sequencing error may be responsible. This chain connects TRBV12-3 or TRBV12-4 to TRBJ2-7, with D possibly matching TRBD2 (6 bases). The CDR3 contains 12 residues. The CDR3 nucleotides read TGTGCCAGCAGTCAGTGGACTACCGAGCCGAGCTTC. Its protein product is CASSQWTTEPSF.

This clonotype has just a few counts. The CDR3 DNA sequence: TGTGCCAGCAGCTCCACGGGACAGGGGGCGGCGAACACTGAAGCTTTCTTT. Protein: CASSSTGQGAANTEAFF. V and J are TRBV7-9 and TRBJ1-1; 12 nucleotides align to TRBD1. Germline lookup yields CDR1 SEHNR and CDR2 FQNEAQ (reference sequence). V dropped 4 bases and J dropped 1; count of bases not matched to a gene: 7. This CDR3 contains 17 residues.

This clonotype occurred a few times. The chain combines TRBV12-3 or TRBV12-4 with TRBJ2-3, with TRBD1 as a possible D gene (6 bases). V gave up 4 bases and J gave up 0 bases, with 11 bases separating them. CDR3 size: 15 residues. The CDR3, as DNA: TGTGCCAGCAGTTACCTACAGGGAAGCACAGATACGCAGTATTTT. Translating it yields CASSYLQGSTDTQYF.

This clonotype was observed a handful of times. The chain uses TRBV4-1 and TRBJ2-7; D not resolved. CDR3 length: 15 amino acids. In germline, CDR1 is MGHRA, CDR2 YSYEKL. Trimming stripped 4 bases from V and 4 bases from J, with 17 bases between. This CDR3 is CASSPRKTTCYEQYV. CDR3 nucleotides: TGCGCCAGCAGCCCCCGAAAAACGACATGTTACGAGCAGTACGTC.

V is TRBV20-1 and J is TRBJ1-2; 7 bases match TRBD1. This CDR3 has 13 amino acids. Germline V gives CDR1 DFQATT, CDR2 SNEGSKA (reference sequence). After removal of 0 bases from V and 8 bases from J, the junction contained 6 bases not matched to a gene. CDR3 region: CSARDRQGGGYTF. CDR3 sequence (DNA): TGCAGTGCTAGAGATCGGCAGGGGGGCGGCTACACCTTC.